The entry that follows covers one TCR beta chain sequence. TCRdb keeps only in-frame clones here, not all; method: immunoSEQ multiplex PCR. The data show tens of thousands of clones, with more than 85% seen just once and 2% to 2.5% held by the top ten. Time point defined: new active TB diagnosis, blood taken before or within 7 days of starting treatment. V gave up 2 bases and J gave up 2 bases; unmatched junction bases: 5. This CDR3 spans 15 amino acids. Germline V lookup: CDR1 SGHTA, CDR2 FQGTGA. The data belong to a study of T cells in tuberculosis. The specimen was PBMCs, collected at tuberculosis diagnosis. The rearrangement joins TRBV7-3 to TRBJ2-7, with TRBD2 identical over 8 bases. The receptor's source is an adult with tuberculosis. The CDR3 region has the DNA TGTGCCAGCAGCTTAGCGGGAGGTGGGGCCTACGAGCAGTACTTC. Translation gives CASSLAGGGAYEQYF.